This TCR beta chain emerged from a study of radiotherapy plus CTLA-4 blockade in lung cancer. For the study at large: Disease control reached around 30%, with objective responses in over 15%. Study-level results: Best predicting response, reportedly, were early blood T cell clone dynamics, with interferon-beta. Tumor-derived TCR clones expanded in blood after radiotherapy plus ipilimumab.

This CDR3 is 19 amino acids long. Trimming at V came to 4 bases and at J to 3 bases, leaving 19 bases not matched to a gene. In germline, CDR1 is SGHRS, CDR2 YFSETQ. CTLA-4 blockade with ipilimumab, together with focal radiation, was given to patients with chemo-refractory metastatic non-small-cell lung cancer. This clone occurred once. Its antigen is unknown. Assay: immunoSEQ multiplex PCR; the TCRdb copy retains only in-frame clones and omits some. Of roughly 120,000 clones detected, 70% to 85% appear once; the ten largest clones hold around 3%. Material: peripheral blood, obtained from a patient treated with radiotherapy plus ipilimumab. The genes are TRBV5-1 and TRBJ1-1, with 9 positions matching TRBD1. The receptor's source is a human donor with non-small cell lung cancer that progressed on radiotherapy plus ipilimumab. Some clones in this sample may be carry-over from other donors' samples. This CDR3 is CASSRYTGQGYSRYTEAFF. The CDR3 DNA reads TGCGCCAGCAGCAGATATACGGGACAGGGATATTCCCGGTACACTGAAGCTTTCTTT.